This TCR beta chain appears in the sequencing data of a study of shared T cell receptors in the human thymus. CDR3 length: 17 amino acids. Germline trimming cut 2 bases from V and 3 bases from J; bases unmatched to any gene: 12. Per the germline V gene, CDR1 is SGDLS and CDR2 is YYNGEE. Libraries were prepared by immunoSEQ multiplex PCR; TCRdb keeps only in-frame clonotypes and omits some of them. The profile shows hundreds of thousands of clones, 88% of them singletons. These data are also associated with another study on human thymus T cells. As reported in that work: Related research described strongly overlapping thymic repertoires in unrelated people.

The chain carries TRBV9 and TRBJ2-7; 9 nucleotides line up with TRBD2. Specimen: thymocytes. This TCR derives from a boy younger than two with a congenital heart defect. The CDR3 DNA reads as TGTGCCAGCAGCGTCGGAGGACAGCGGGGGGTTTACTACGAGCAGTACTTC. It yields the protein CASSVGGQRGVYYEQYF.